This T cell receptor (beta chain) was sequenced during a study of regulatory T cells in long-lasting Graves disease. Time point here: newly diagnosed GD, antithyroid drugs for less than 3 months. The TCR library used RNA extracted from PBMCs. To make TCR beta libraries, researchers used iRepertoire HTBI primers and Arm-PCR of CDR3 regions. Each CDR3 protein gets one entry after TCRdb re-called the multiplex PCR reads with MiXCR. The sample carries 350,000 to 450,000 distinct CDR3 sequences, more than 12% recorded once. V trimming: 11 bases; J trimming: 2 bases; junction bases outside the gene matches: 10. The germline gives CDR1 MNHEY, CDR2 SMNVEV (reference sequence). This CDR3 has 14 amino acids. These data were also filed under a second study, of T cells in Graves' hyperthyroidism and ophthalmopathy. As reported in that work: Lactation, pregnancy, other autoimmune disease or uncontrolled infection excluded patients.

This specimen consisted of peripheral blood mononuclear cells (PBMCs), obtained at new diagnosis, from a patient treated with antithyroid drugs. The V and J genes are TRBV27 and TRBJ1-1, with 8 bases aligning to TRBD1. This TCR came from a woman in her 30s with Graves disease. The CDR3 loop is CAVRRGPGNTEAFF. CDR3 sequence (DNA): TGTGCCGTTCGCAGGGGGCCGGGAAACACTGAAGCTTTCTTT.